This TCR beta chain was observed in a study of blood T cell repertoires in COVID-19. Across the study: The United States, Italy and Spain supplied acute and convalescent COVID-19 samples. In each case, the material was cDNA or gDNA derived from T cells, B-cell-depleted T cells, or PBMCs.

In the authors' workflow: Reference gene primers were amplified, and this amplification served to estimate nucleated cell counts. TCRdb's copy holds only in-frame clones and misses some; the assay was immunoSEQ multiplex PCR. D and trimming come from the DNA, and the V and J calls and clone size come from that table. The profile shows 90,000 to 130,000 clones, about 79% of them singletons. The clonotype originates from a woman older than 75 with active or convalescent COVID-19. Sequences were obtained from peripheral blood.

The CDR3 loop reads CSGGQPRMNGEAFF. The CDR3 DNA sequence: TGCAGCGGGGGACAGCCTCGTATGAATGGTGAAGCTTTCTTT. J is TRBJ1-1 and V is TRBV29-1; 7 bases are a match to TRBD1. The germline CDR1 and CDR2 sequences are SQVTM and ANQGSEA. V was pared by 7 bases and J by 7 bases, with 15 bases of the junction left unmatched. The CDR3 has 14 amino acids. The full variable domain, rest sourced from reference TRBV29-1 and TRBJ1-1, is SAVISQKPSRDICQRGTSLTIQCQVDSQVTMMFWYRQQPGQSLTLIATANQGSEATYESGFVIDKFPISRPNLTFSTLTVSNMSPEDSSIYLCSGGQPRMNGEAFFGQGTRLTVV.